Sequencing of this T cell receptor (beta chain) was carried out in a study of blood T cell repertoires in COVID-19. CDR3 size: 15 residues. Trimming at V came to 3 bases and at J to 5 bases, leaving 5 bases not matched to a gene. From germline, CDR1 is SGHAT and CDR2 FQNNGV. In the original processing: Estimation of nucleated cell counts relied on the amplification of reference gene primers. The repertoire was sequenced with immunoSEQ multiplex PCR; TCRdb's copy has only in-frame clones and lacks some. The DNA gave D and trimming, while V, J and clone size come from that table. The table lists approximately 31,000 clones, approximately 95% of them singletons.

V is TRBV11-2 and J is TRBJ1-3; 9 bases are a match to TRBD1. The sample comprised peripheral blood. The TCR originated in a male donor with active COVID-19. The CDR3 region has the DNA TGTGCCAGCAGCTTCCAGGACAGGGGTAGAAACACCATATATTTT. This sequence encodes CASSFQDRGRNTIYF.